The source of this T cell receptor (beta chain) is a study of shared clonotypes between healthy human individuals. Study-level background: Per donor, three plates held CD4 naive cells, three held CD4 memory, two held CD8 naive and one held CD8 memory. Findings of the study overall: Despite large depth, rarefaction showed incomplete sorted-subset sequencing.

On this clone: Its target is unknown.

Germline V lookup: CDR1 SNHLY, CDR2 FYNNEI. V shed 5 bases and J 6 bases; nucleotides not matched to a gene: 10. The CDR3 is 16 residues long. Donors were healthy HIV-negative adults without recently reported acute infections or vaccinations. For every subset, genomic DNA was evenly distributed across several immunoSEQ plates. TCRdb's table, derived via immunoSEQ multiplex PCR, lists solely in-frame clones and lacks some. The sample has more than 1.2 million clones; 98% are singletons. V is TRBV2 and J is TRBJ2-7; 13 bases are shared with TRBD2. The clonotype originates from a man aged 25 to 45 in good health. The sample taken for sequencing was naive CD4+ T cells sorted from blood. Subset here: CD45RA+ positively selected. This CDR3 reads CASSFGLAGALGEQYF. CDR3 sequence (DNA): TGTGCCAGCAGTTTCGGACTAGCGGGAGCCCTTGGCGAGCAGTACTTC.